The present T cell receptor beta chain was sequenced within a study of CD8+CD57+ T cells in acquired aplastic anemia. Concerning this clonotype: Its matching antigen is unknown. Its ends do not fully match the called genes, so a read error is possible.

Patients who underwent sequencing had shown CD8+CD57+ cell expansion by flow cytometry. No therapy had been given to the patients at the time of blood sampling. The study's findings and limits: Patients and controls had in common around 29 CD8+ CDR3 sequences.

Genomic DNA, serving as template, underwent TCR beta VDJ and CDR3 profiling. MiXCR was run by TCRdb on the reads, yielding one entry per CDR3 protein. The table has 150,000 to 180,000 distinct CDR3 sequences, about 50% seen once. Material for sequencing was sorted CD4+, CD8+, or CD8+CD57+ T cells (not recorded which) from PBMCs. This TCR was sampled from a human donor with aplastic anemia.

This CDR3 reads CTSSFFQGAYEQYF. CDR3 DNA: TGTACCAGCAGTTTCTTTCAGGGAGCTTACGAGCAGTACTTC. The gene calls are TRBV27 and TRBJ2-7; D possibly matches TRBD1 or TRBD2 (5 bases each). The CDR3 is made up of 14 amino acids. Germline assignment: CDR1 MNHEY and CDR2 SMNVEV (reference sequence).